The 19 T cell receptor beta chains listed next were all sequenced from one sample in a study of post-analysis software for immune sequencing data. The study's findings and limits: With TRBV5-6, TRBV5-1 and TRBV20-1 included, about five TRBV segments were more frequent in patients than in controls.

Antigens of these TCRs are unknown. Prepared TCR beta cDNA libraries contained unique molecular identifiers. TCRdb analysed the PCR reads with MiXCR anew, one entry per CDR3 protein. The repertoire holds roughly 800,000 distinct CDR3 sequences, with 25% to 30% as singletons. Sequenced: blood. These receptors were collected from a girl between 5 and 17 years old with multiple sclerosis.

Comments on this clonotype: An end of the junction does not agree with germline; a read error may underlie this. The V gene is TRBV15, the J gene TRBJ2-6; D is perhaps TRBD1 or TRBD2 (5 bases each). Germline CDR1 is LNHNV and CDR2 is YYDKDF (reference sequence). This CDR3 has 15 residues. The DNA of the CDR3 is TGTGCCACCAGCAGAGAAGGGGCCGGGGCCAACGTCCGGACTTTC. Translated, it gives CATSREGAGANVRTF.

This clonotype was recorded a few times. The chain employs TRBV29-1 and TRBJ1-1; no firm D call. Germline V gene data show CDR1 as SQVTM and CDR2 as ANQGSEA. Trimming took off 3 bases at V and 5 bases at J, with 7 bases between the two ends. The CDR3 spans 11 residues. Here the CDR3 reads CSVESGTEAFF. As DNA, the CDR3 is TGCAGCGTTGAGTCCGGGACTGAAGCTTTCTTT.

This clonotype was detected only a few times. The rearrangement links TRBV7-2 to TRBJ1-1; D ambiguous. There are 14 residues in the CDR3. The germline gives CDR1 SGHTA, CDR2 FQGNSA. V shed 1 base and J shed 3 bases, with 9 bases lying between them. The CDR3 is CASSLVGPDTEAFF. The CDR3 DNA reads TGTGCCAGCAGCTTAGTCGGGCCGGACACTGAAGCTTTCTTT.

The chain combines TRBV2 with TRBJ1-2; D remains unclear. V was pared by 7 bases and J by 6 bases, with 3 bases between. Germline assignment: CDR1 SNHLY and CDR2 FYNNEI. The CDR3 extends over 9 amino acids. The chain's CDR3 is CASKDGYTF. The DNA of the CDR3 is TGTGCCAGCAAGGATGGCTACACCTTC. The full variable domain, its missing parts supplied by reference TRBV2 and TRBJ1-2, is EPEVTQTPSHQVTQMGQEVILRCVPISNHLYFYWYRQILGQKVEFLVSFYNNEISEKSEIFDDQFSVERPDGSNFTLKIRSTKLEDSAMYFCASKDGYTFGSGTRLTVV.

The table lists this clonotype with a count of one. The junction departs from germline at one end; a sequencing error may be responsible. This chain joins TRBV6-6 and TRBJ2-6; maybe TRBD2 (6 bases). The length of the CDR3 is 16 residues. The germline V gene encodes CDR1 MNHNY and CDR2 SVGAGI (reference sequence). The CDR3 region has the DNA TGTGCCAGCAGTTACGGGAGGAGCGCTGGGGCCAACGTCCTGACGTTC. Translated, it gives CASSYGRSAGANVLTF.

V usage is TRBV15 and J usage is TRBJ2-5; 7 bases line up with TRBD1. Germline CDR1 LNHNV, CDR2 YYDKDF (reference sequence). The V and J ends lost 1 base and 9 bases, in that order; junction bases with no gene match: 2. The CDR3 loop spans 12 amino acids. CDR3 bases: TGTGCCACCAGCAGAGCACAGGGGTCCCAGTACTTC. Translation: CATSRAQGSQYF. Filled out from reference TRBV15 and TRBJ2-5, the complete variable domain reads DAMVIQNPRYQVTQFGKPVTLSCSQTLNHNVMYWYQQKSSQAPKLLFHYYDKDFNNEADTPDNFQSRRPNTSFCFLDIRSPGLGDTAMYLCATSRAQGSQYFGPGTRLLVL.

This clonotype was seen a handful of times. V gene TRBV20-1 combines with J gene TRBJ2-7; 10 positions match TRBD2. V lost 5 bases and J lost 1; bases outside the gene matches: 5. Germline V gives CDR1 DFQATT, CDR2 SNEGSKA (reference sequence). The CDR3 has 14 amino acids. For the CDR3, the DNA is TGCAGTGCTTCGCTAGCGGGAGAGTCCTACGAGCAGTACTTC. Amino acid sequence: CSASLAGESYEQYF.

The V call is TRBV12-3 or TRBV12-4, the J call TRBJ1-5, with a possible D match to TRBD1 (5 bases). Trimming removed 7 bases from V and 5 bases from J, with 15 bases in between. The CDR3 contains 14 residues. The CDR3 nucleotides read TGTGCCAGCACCCTCCGGAGGGGTGATCAGCCCCAGCATTTT. This sequence encodes CASTLRRGDQPQHF.

The chain uses TRBV4-3 and TRBJ1-2; possible D gene TRBD1, 5 bases. This CDR3 comprises 14 residues. Trimming stripped 0 bases from V and 7 bases from J, with 12 bases between. Per the germline V gene, CDR1 is LGHNA and CDR2 is YSLEER. The chain's CDR3 is CASSQEWGSGGYTF. For the CDR3, the DNA is TGCGCCAGCAGCCAAGAATGGGGCTCGGGTGGCTACACCTTC.

The chain uses TRBV5-1 and TRBJ2-7; 10 nucleotides line up with TRBD2. Per germline, CDR1 SGHRS and CDR2 YFSETQ. There are 16 residues in the CDR3. Unmatched junction bases numbered 15, after V lost 5 bases and J lost 7 bases. The CDR3 spells CASSPGRSGGFNEQYF. DNA for the CDR3: TGCGCCAGCAGTCCTGGCCGTAGCGGGGGGTTCAATGAGCAGTACTTC.

The CDR3 reads CASRPGQVDEQFF. The CDR3 bases are TGTGCCAGCAGACCGGGACAGGTGGATGAGCAGTTCTTC. The V call is TRBV6-6, the J call TRBJ2-1; TRBD1 aligns across 8 bases. The germline gives CDR1 MNHNY, CDR2 SVGAGI (reference sequence). This CDR3 is built from 13 residues. Trimming at V came to 6 bases and at J to 8 bases, leaving 6 bases not matched to a gene.

This clonotype was picked up many times. This chain joins TRBV7-2 and TRBJ2-1; D call uncertain. Per the germline V gene, CDR1 is SGHTA and CDR2 is FQGNSA. V was pared by 3 bases and J by 7 bases, with 7 bases between. There are 12 residues in the CDR3. In DNA, the CDR3 is TGTGCCAGCAGCTTTGTACGAAATGAGCAGTTCTTC. This encodes CASSFVRNEQFF.

This clonotype turned up a few times. The chain joins TRBV29-1 to TRBJ2-7; no clear D. There are 10 residues in the CDR3. V was trimmed by 7 bases and J by 6 bases, leaving 10 bases between them. Germline values: CDR1 SQVTM, CDR2 ANQGSEA. The CDR3 spells CSAYLGEQYF. CDR3 bases: TGCAGCGCTTATCTTGGCGAGCAGTACTTC.

This clonotype was recorded many times. The chain joins TRBV12-3 or TRBV12-4 to TRBJ1-6, with D tentatively TRBD1 (5 bases). The germline V and J ends were trimmed by 5 bases and 10 bases, with 12 bases remaining between them. CDR3 length equals 13 residues. The chain's CDR3 is CASSPDRRSPLHF. DNA for the CDR3: TGTGCCAGCAGTCCCGACAGACGGTCACCCCTCCACTTT.

This chain joins TRBV6-6 and TRBJ2-5; D possibly corresponds to TRBD1 (5 bases). The length of the CDR3 is 15 residues. The germline CDR1 and CDR2 sequences are MNHNY and SVGAGI (reference sequence). Trimming pared 2 bases from V and 2 bases from J, leaving 12 bases between. The CDR3 loop is CASSYPRAGQETQYF. The CDR3 DNA follows: TGTGCCAGCAGTTACCCCAGGGCAGGGCAAGAGACCCAGTACTTC.

The chain is built from TRBV2 and TRBJ2-4, with 9 bases identical to TRBD1. The CDR3 is made up of 16 amino acids. The trim removed 4 bases at V and 0 bases at J, leaving 4 bases unmatched. Germline-derived CDR1 and CDR2 are SNHLY and FYNNEI. Here the CDR3 reads CASSAGTGPAKNIQYF. The CDR3 DNA is TGTGCCAGCAGTGCGGGGACAGGGCCAGCCAAAAACATTCAGTACTTC. Full variable domain (missing parts from reference TRBV2 and TRBJ2-4): EPEVTQTPSHQVTQMGQEVILRCVPISNHLYFYWYRQILGQKVEFLVSFYNNEISEKSEIFDDQFSVERPDGSNFTLKIRSTKLEDSAMYFCASSAGTGPAKNIQYFGAGTRLSVL.

The J gene is TRBJ1-4, the V gene TRBV20-1; 8 nucleotides agree with TRBD1. This CDR3 region has 14 residues. Losses at the gene ends were 4 bases for V and 8 bases for J; bases not matched to a gene: 9. Germline V lookup: CDR1 DFQATT, CDR2 SNEGSKA (reference sequence). In DNA, the CDR3 is TGCAGTGCTACCCCAGGGGGCTTTAACGAAAAACTGTTTTTT. This sequence encodes CSATPGGFNEKLFF.

The rearrangement joins TRBV5-1 to TRBJ1-1; D gene uncertain. The length of the CDR3 is 16 residues. CDR1 SGHRS and CDR2 YFSETQ come from the germline V gene. Trimming took off 0 bases at V and 1 base at J, with 13 bases between the two ends. CDR3: CASSLAPTRPNTEAFF. CDR3 DNA: TGCGCCAGCAGCTTGGCCCCGACAAGACCGAACACTGAAGCTTTCTTT. The whole variable domain, remainder taken from reference TRBV5-1 and TRBJ1-1, is KAGVTQTPRYLIKTRGQQVTLSCSPISGHRSVSWYQQTPGQGLQFLFEYFSETQRNKGNFPGRFSGRQFSNSRSEMNVSTLELGDSALYLCASSLAPTRPNTEAFFGQGTRLTVV.

This clonotype appeared many times. V and J are TRBV7-2 and TRBJ2-1; D may be TRBD2 (6 bases). The CDR3 has 13 amino acids. V shed 7 bases and J shed 1 base, with 8 bases lying between them. From germline, CDR1 is SGHTA and CDR2 FQGNSA. The CDR3 protein is CASMAGSYNEQFF. CDR3 nucleotide sequence: TGTGCCAGCATGGCGGGATCCTACAATGAGCAGTTCTTC.